The sequence of this T cell receptor (beta chain) was determined in a study of cytomegalovirus exposure and HLA in healthy donors (dated by TCRdb to about 2017). Broadly, across the study: An earlier analysis of several hundred of the donors reported roughly 300 Gb of sequence data and approximately 110 million unique TCR beta sequences from about 200 million T cells. Roughly 320 gigabases of sequencing data and 70 million to 100 million unique TCR sequences made up an early release that covered 500 to 700 HLA-typed donors. Of the roughly 430 genotyped donors, 65% to 90% fell in the genetic ancestry cluster associated with self-reported Caucasian donors. The study was designed to test whether signatures of past pathogen exposure could be identified by cataloging public T cell receptors. Using immunosequencing, the study profiled T cell repertoires from 666 subjects and related those repertoires to cytomegalovirus serostatus. In addition to the first cohort of 666 subjects, a separate validation cohort of over 90 different subjects was used. The study combined high-throughput TCR immunosequencing, statistical association of individual TCRs with disease status, and machine learning to predict cytomegalovirus infection status. To study patterns of TCR occurrence, a later analysis re-analyzed previously published TCR beta repertoires from 650 to 750 donors and added high-resolution HLA genotyping. Rather than using new phenotypic data, the later analysis identified candidate immune exposures from TCR beta sequences and from how often those sequences occurred across donors. An earlier analysis of around 640 of the donors used high-throughput TCR beta sequencing to judge whether each TCR beta V gene segment behaved as functional or pseudogenic. Donor age, sex, ethnicity and CMV serostatus were collected together with the repertoire data. In a later genetic analysis, genome-wide SNP genotypes for 398 of the 666 donors were used, and that subset was treated as a discovery cohort. All discovery cohort repertoires had been generated using a single sequencing platform. Both class I and class II loci were covered by HLA typing, at four-digit resolution. The number of typed donors differed by locus: about 629-630 for A, B, C, DRB1 and DQB1; approximately 540 for DQA1; around 610 for DPA1; and some 450 for DPB1. Five DR-DQ haplotypes were treated as single units for association and clustering because of strong linkage in the cohort. Among 398 genotyped donors of the cohort, an average of approximately 240,000 unique TCR beta nucleotide sequences were sequenced per donor, roughly 18% of them non-productive.

Comments on this clone: No cognate antigen has been identified for it. Qualities for individual bases were not recorded, and no much larger clone is one base off.

In total, 600 or so healthy bone marrow donors made up the cohort. Cohort members were all nominally healthy when sampled, although unrecorded immune exposures were likely present. The donor tested CMV seropositive and was one of the 289 seropositive cohort members. Every donor gave a peripheral blood sample, and the peripheral blood mononuclear cells from that sample were used for TCR beta sequencing. Genomic DNA extraction from the blood cell samples was performed with the Qiagen DNeasy Blood Extraction Kit. Broad study findings and their caveats: The authors suggested that the approach could potentially be extended to other disease states and immunological phenotypes. In this cohort, only TCR beta chains were sequenced, and detectable features were limited by the absence of alpha or paired-chain data. A later analysis found that most CMV-associated TCR beta chains appeared HLA-restricted, with HLA associations seemingly driven largely by CMV exposure. Linkage disequilibrium might explain the correlated functional status among segregating V segments, but an unknown experimental factor could not be excluded. V-gene and J-gene trimming of TCR beta chains was associated with a missense DCLRE1C variant in a later genetic analysis, and the association was replicated in an independent cohort. Strong co-occurrence of HLA alleles, especially DR and DQ, made assigning TCR associations to individual alleles difficult. Roughly uniform sequencing depth across donors was assumed in presence/absence analyses, although this assumption may not hold. A group of highly shared sequence variants was considered likely to be a technical artifact of the sequencing pipeline. Immune exposure information for the cohort was limited to CMV serostatus. According to a later analysis, parvovirus B19, influenza, CMV and Epstein-Barr virus appeared linked to several top co-occurrence clusters. A further reported finding was that TCR beta sequences accurately predicted the HLA-A and HLA-B alleles for most subjects in the first cohort. In a later analysis, HLA-associated TCR beta chains were found to be more clonally expanded and to have lower generation probabilities than equally common non-associated chains. Because HLA typing was missing for some donors at each locus, association tests included only the typed subset. Specific HLA alleles were associated with 16,951 TCR beta sequences at a false discovery rate of 0.05 in a later analysis. Some IMGT-functional V segments, including TRBV6-2 and TRBV6-3, could not be distinguished by the 87-base-pair reads and were therefore excluded. Across donors, most TCR sequences were observed very rarely, whereas some public TCRs were present in many individuals. A later genetic analysis reported fewer N-insertions in productive TCRs among donors in an Asian-associated ancestry cluster than the roughly 650-donor mean. The classifier was reported to diagnose cytomegalovirus status with high specificity and sensitivity in both the original cohort and the validation cohort. Over 15 rarely observed V segments, including chromosome 9 orphons, were excluded from the earlier analysis of about 500 of the donors because counts were too low. The study listed 170 or so TCR beta chains as associated with cytomegalovirus. In vitro tests confirmed that a few of the cytomegalovirus-associated TCR beta chains recognize cytomegalovirus antigens. Broadly in line with IMGT annotations, most TCR beta V segments showed up in productive rearrangements about 87% or about 30% of the time in an earlier analysis of around 600 of the donors. A later analysis found that TCR association rates varied across HLA loci, with DRB1 alleles showing the most associated TCRs and HLA-C alleles the fewest.

The library relied on the immunoSEQ multiplex PCR assay. For the multiplex PCR, a mixture combining 60 forward primers for TCR Vbeta segments and 13 reverse primers for TCR Jbeta segments was used. The CDR3 region of rearranged TCR beta genes was amplified from genomic DNA with a multiplex PCR assay. On the Illumina HiSeq System, the amplified TCR beta libraries were sequenced as 87-base-pair reads. The published analysis was carried out like this. In a later analysis, some 80 million unique TCR beta chains were counted across the 650 to 700 repertoires, and roughly 11 million of these chains were shared by at least two donors. To remove PCR and sequencing errors, raw reads were error-corrected and collapsed into unique sequences using a nearest-neighbor algorithm that merged closely related sequences. V, D and J gene segments were assigned by aligning CDR3 sequences to IMGT reference sequences. For a sequence to be retained, at least a six-nucleotide match to both a V gene segment and a J gene segment was required. A rearrangement was called productive if the CDR3 had no stop codons and remained in frame with V and J, and every other rearrangement was called non-productive. CDR3 was defined according to IMGT convention as the region running from the second conserved V-encoded cysteine to the conserved J-encoded phenylalanine. In an earlier analysis of roughly 610 of the donors, sequences lacking an unambiguous match to a single V gene segment were excluded. In an earlier analysis of around 600 of the donors, V segments were called functional above 56.7% productive rearrangements and were called segregating when the between-donor standard deviation exceeded 5%. A statistical classification framework was built to diagnose cytomegalovirus status from the catalog of TCR beta chain sequences. A later analysis assigned V and J genes by comparing TCR nucleotide sequences with IMGT/GENE-DB human TR gene sequences. Using the TCRdist pipeline, a later analysis assigned CDR3 sequences along with most-parsimonious VDJ recombination scenarios. A later analysis defined each TCR beta chain by its CDR3 amino acid sequence plus V-gene family, and excluded reads lacking a unique V-gene family. As a way to deal with suspected cross-contamination and a sequencing artifact, a later analysis dropped hundreds of nucleotide sequences that were highly shared and had low generation probability. For each public chain, a later analysis derived a clonal expansion index from normalized ranks of inferred template counts within each repertoire. In a later analysis, generation probabilities were computed with a VDJ recombination model fitted to out-of-frame rearrangements, and the resulting probabilities were checked against IGoR. In a later analysis, TCR-TCR, TCR-HLA and TCR-CMV co-occurrence was scored with hypergeometric tests, and a repertoire-size bias correction was applied to TCR pairs. In a later analysis, false discovery rates were estimated by permuting HLA or CMV assignments 20 times. In a later analysis, co-occurring TCRs were grouped with DBSCAN, and TCRdist sequence similarity was added when clustering was performed within HLA-allele-positive subsets. Repertoires with fewer than 30,000 or more than 120,000 public chains were left out of co-occurrence clustering, as were about five repertoires with anomalous nucleotide sharing. TCRdb mirrors the immuneACCESS table, restricted to in-frame sequences. Some clones are absent from its copies; in checked studies, under half trace to an unresolved V gene, and the reason for the others is unknown. That table gives V, J and clone size, and the DNA gave D and trimming. The sample table lists 100,000 or so clones, approximately 80% of them with a count of one. The ten most abundant clones make up 3.5% to 5% of the sample.

The CDR3 runs 11 residues from the cysteine to the phenylalanine. The entry retains the CDR3 DNA only, 33 bases that are in frame from base 1. The junction carries 5 bases between V and J, which are trimmed by 6 bases and 2 bases respectively. From a lookup of the germline V gene, CDR1 and CDR2 are MRHNA and SNTAGT. Input material: PBMCs. The rearrangement joined TRBV6-4 to TRBJ2-7; the D gene cannot be named for sure. This receptor was taken from a female donor in good health and CMV-seropositive. The DNA sequence reads TGTGCCAGCAGCGAGACCTACGAGCAGTACTTC. Its product reads: CASSETYEQYF.